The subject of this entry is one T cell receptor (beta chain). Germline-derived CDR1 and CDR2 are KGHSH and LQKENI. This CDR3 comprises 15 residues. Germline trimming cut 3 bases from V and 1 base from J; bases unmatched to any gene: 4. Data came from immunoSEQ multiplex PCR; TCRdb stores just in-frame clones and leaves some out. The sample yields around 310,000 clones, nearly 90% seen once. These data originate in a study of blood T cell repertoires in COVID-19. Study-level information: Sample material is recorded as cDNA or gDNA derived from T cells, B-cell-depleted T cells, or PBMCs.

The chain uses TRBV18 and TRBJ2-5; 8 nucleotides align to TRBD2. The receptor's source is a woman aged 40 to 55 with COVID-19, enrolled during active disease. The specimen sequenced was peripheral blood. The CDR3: CASSPSGGIQETQYF. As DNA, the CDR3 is TGTGCCAGCTCACCCTCGGGGGGGATCCAAGAGACCCAGTACTTC.